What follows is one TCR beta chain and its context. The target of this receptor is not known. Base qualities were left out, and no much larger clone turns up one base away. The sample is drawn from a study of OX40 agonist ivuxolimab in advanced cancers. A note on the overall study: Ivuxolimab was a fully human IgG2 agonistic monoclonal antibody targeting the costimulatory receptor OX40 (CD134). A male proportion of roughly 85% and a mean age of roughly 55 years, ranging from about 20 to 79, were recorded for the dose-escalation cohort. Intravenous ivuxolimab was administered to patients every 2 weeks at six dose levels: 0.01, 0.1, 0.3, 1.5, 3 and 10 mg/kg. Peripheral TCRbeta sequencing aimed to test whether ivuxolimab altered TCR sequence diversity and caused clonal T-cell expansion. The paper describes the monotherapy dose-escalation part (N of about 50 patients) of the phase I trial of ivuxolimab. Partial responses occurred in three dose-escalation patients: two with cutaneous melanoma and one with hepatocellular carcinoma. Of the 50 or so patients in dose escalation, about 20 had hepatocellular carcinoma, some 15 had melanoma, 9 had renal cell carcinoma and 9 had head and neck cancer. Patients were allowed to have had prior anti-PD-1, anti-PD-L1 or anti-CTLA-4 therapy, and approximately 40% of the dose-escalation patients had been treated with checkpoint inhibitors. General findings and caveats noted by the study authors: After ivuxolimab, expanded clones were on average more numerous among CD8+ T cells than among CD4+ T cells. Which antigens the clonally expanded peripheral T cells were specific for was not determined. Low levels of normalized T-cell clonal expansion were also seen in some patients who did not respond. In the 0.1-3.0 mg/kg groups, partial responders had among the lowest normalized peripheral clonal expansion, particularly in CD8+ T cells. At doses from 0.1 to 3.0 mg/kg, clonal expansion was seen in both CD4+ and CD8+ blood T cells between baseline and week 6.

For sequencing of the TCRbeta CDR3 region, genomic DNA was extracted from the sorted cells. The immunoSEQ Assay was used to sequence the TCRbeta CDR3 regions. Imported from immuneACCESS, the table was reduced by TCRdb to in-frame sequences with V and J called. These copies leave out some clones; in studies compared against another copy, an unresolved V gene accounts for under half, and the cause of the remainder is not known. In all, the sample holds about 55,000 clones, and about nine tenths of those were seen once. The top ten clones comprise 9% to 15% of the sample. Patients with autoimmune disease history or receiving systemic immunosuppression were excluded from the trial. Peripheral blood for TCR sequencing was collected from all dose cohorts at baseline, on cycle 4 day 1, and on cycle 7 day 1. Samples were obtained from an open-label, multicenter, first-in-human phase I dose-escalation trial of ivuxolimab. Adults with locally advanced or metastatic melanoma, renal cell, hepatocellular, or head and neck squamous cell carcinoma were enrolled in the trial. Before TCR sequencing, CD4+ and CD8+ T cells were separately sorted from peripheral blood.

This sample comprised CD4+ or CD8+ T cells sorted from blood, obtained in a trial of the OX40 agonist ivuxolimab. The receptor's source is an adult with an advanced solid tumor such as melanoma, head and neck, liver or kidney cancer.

For the CDR3, the sequence is CASSSWTSGRAVDTQYF. The sequenced DNA: TGTGCCAGCAGCTCCTGGACTAGCGGGAGGGCCGTGGATACGCAGTATTTT. The rearranged chain carries TRBV5-6 and TRBJ2-3, with 15 junctional bases fitting TRBD2. Trimming takes 3 bases off V and 6 bases off J; junction bases not matched to a gene: 8. Measured from the cysteine to the phenylalanine, the CDR3 is 17 residues long. The sequence is cut down to CDR3 DNA, 51 bases in frame from base 1. The germline V gene supplies CDR1 SGHDT and CDR2 YYEEEE.